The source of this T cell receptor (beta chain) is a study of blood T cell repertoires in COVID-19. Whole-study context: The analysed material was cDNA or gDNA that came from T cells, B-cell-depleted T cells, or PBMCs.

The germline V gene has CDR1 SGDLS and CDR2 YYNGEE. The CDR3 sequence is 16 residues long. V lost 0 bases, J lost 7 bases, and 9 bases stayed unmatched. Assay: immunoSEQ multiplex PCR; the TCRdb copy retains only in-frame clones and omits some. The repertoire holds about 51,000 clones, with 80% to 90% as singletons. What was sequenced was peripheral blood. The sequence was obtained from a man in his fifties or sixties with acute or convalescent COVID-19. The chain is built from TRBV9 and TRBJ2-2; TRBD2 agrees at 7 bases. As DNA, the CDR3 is TGTGCCAGCAGCGTAGATCGAGCGGGACGGGACGGGGAGCTGTTTTTT. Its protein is CASSVDRAGRDGELFF.